What follows is one TCR beta chain and its context. This entry comes from a study of shared clonotypes between healthy human individuals. The assay was immunoSEQ multiplex PCR, and TCRdb's table has in-frame clones only and misses some. In the table there are about 99,000 clones, around half of which are singletons. This clonotype originated in a woman in her 40s in good health. Some clones in this sample may be carry-over from other donors' samples. The sequencing sample was made of PBMCs.

The CDR3 DNA reads as TGCAGCGTTGAGCCGACAGGGGGCGACGAGCAGTACTTC. Amino acid sequence: CSVEPTGGDEQYF. The chain joins TRBV29-1 to TRBJ2-7; 10 bases are a match to TRBD1. Trimming took 3 bases from V and 5 from J; bases not matched to a gene: 4. The germline V gene has CDR1 SQVTM and CDR2 ANQGSEA. The CDR3 is 13 amino acids.